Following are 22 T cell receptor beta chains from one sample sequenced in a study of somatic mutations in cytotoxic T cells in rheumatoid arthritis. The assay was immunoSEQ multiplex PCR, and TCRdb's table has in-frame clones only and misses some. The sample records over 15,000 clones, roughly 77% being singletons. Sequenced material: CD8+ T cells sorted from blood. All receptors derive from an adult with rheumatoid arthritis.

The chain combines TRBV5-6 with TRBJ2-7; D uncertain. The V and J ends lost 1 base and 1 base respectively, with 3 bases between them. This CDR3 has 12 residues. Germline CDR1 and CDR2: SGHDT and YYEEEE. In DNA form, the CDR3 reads TGTGCCAGCAGCTTGACGTCCTACGAGCAGTACTTC. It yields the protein CASSLTSYEQYF.

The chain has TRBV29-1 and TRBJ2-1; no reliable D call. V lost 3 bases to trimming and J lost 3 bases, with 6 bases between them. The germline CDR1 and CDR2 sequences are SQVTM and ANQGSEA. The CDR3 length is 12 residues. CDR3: CSVEVSYNEQFF. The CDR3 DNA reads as TGCAGCGTTGAGGTCAGCTACAATGAGCAGTTCTTC.

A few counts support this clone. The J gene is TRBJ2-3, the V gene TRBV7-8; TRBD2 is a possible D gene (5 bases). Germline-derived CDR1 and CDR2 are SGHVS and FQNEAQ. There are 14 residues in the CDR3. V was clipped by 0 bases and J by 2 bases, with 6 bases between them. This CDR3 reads CASSLAGDTDTQYF. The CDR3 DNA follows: TGTGCCAGCAGCTTAGCGGGAGACACAGATACGCAGTATTTT. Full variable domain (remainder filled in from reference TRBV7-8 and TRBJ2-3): GAGVSQSPRYKVAKRGQDVALRCDPISGHVSLFWYQQALGQGPEFLTYFQNEAQLDKSGLPSDRFFAERPEGSVSTLKIQRTQQEDSAVYLCASSLAGDTDTQYFGPGTRLTVL.

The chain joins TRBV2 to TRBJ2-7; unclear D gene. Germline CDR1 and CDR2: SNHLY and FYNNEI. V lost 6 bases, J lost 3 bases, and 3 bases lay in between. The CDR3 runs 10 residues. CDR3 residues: CASRSYEQYF. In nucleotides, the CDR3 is TGTGCCAGCAGGAGCTACGAGCAGTACTTC.

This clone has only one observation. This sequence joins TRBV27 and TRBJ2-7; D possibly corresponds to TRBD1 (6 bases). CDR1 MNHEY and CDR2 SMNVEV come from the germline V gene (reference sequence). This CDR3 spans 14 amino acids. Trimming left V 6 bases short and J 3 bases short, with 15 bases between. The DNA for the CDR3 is TGTGCCAGCAGAGGAGACAGGCTCCTCTACGAGCAGTACTTC. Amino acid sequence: CASRGDRLLYEQYF.

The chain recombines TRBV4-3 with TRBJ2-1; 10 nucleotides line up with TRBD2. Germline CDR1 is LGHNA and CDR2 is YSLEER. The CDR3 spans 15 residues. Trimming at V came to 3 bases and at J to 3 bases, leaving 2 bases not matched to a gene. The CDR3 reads CASSHGTSDYNEQFF. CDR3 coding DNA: TGCGCCAGCAGCCACGGGACTAGCGACTACAATGAGCAGTTCTTC.

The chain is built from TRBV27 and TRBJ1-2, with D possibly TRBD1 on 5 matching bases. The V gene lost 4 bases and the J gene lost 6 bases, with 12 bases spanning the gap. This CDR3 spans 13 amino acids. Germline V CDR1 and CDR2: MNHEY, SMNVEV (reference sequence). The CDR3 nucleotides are TGTGCCAGCAGTTCCGGGGGAGGGGATGGCTACACCTTC. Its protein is CASSSGGGDGYTF.

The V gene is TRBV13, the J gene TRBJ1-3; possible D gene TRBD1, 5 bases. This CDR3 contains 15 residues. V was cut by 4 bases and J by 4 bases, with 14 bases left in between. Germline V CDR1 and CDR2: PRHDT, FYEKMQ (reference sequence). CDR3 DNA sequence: TGTGCCAGCAGCTGGGGGGGGAGCGCCGGAAACACCATATATTTT. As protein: CASSWGGSAGNTIYF.

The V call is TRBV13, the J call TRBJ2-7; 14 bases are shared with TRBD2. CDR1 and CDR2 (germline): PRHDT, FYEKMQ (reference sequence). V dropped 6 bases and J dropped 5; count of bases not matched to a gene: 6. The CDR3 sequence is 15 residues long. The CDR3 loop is CASSPGTSGSHEQYF. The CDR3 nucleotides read TGTGCCAGCAGTCCCGGGACTAGCGGGAGTCACGAGCAGTACTTC.

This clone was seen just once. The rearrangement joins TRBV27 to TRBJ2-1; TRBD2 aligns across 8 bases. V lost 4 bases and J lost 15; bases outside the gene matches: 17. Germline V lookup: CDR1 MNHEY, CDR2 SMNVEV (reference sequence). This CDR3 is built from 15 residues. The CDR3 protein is CASSSGGVSAFGLFF. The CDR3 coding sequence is TGTGCCAGCAGTTCGGGAGGGGTATCGGCATTTGGGCTGTTCTTC.

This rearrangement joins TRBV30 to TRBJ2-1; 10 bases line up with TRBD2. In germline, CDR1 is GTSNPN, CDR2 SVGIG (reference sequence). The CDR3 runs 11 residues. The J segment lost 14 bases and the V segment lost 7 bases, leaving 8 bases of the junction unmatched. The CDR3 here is CASESGTSEFF. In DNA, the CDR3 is TGTGCCTCCGAGTCGGGGACTAGCGAGTTCTTC. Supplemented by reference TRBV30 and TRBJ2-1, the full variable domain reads SQTIHQWPATLVQPVGSPLSLECTVEGTSNPNLYWYRQAAGRGLQLLFYSVGIGQISSEVPQNLSASRPQDRQFILSSKKLLLSDSGFYLCASESGTSEFFGPGTRLTVL.

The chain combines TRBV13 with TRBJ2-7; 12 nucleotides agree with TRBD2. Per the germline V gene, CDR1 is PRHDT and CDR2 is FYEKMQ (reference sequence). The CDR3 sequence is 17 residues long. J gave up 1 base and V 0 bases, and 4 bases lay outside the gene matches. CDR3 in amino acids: CASSLGLAGGTSYEQYF. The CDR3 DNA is TGTGCCAGCAGCTTAGGACTAGCGGGAGGCACGTCCTACGAGCAGTACTTC.

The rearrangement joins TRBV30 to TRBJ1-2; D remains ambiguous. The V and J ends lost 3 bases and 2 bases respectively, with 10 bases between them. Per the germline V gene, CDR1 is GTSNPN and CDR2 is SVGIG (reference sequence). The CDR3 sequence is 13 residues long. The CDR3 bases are TGTGCCTGGAGCGAGACGGGAAACTATGGCTACACCTTC. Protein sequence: CAWSETGNYGYTF. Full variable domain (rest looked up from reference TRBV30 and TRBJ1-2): SQTIHQWPATLVQPVGSPLSLECTVEGTSNPNLYWYRQAAGRGLQLLFYSVGIGQISSEVPQNLSASRPQDRQFILSSKKLLLSDSGFYLCAWSETGNYGYTFGSGTRLTVV.

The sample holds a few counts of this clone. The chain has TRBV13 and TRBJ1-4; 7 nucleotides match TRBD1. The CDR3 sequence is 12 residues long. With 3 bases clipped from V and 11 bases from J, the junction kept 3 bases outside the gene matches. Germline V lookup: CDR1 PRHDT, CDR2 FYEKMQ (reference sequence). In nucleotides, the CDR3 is TGTGCCAGCAGCTTTAACAGGGGCAAACTGTTTTTT. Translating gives CASSFNRGKLFF.

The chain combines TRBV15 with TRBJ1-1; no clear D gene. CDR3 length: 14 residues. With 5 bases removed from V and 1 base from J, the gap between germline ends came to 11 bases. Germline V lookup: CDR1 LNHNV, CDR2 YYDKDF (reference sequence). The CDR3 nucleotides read TGTGCCACCAGCTATAGGTCGTCGAACACTGAAGCTTTCTTT. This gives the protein CATSYRSSNTEAFF.

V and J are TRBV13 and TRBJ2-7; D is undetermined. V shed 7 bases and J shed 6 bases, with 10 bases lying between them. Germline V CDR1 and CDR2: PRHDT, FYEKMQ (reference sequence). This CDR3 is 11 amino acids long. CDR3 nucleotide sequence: TGTGCCAGCAAGTGGGGTAGCGAGCAGTACTTC. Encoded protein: CASKWGSEQYF.

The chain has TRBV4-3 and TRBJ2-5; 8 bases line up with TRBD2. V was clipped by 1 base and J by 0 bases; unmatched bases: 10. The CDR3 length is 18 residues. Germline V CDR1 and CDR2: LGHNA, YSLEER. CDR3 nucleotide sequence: TGCGCCAGCAGCCAAGCTACTAGCGGAAACCGGTACCAAGAGACCCAGTACTTC. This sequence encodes CASSQATSGNRYQETQYF.

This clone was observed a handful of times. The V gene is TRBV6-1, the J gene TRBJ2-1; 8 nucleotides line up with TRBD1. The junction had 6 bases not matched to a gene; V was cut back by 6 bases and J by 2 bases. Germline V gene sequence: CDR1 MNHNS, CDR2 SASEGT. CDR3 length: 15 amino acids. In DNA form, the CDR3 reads TGTGCCAGCAGCATCGACAGGGGAGCCTACAATGAGCAGTTCTTC. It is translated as CASSIDRGAYNEQFF.

CDR3 DNA: TGTGCCAGCAGCCCGTCGGAGAGCTCCTATAATTCACCCCTCCACTTT. Its translation: CASSPSESSYNSPLHF. V is TRBV28 and J is TRBJ1-6; D not resolved. The CDR3 runs to 16 residues. V was clipped by 6 bases and J by 0 bases, with 12 bases between them. Germline V CDR1 and CDR2: MDHEN, SYDVKM.

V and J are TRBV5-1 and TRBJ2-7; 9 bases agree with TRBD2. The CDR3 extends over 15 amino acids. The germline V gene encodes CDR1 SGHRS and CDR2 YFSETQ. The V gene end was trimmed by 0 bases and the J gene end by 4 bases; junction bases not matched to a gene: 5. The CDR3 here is CASSLGLAEAYEQYF. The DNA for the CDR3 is TGCGCCAGCAGCTTGGGACTAGCGGAGGCATACGAGCAGTACTTC.

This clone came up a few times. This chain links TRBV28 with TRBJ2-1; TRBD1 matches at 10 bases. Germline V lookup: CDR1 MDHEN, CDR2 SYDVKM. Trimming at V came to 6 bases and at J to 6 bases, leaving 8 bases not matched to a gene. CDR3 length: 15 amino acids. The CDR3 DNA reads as TGTGCCAGCAGCCTACGACAGGGGGCGGGCAATGAGCAGTTCTTC. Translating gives CASSLRQGAGNEQFF.

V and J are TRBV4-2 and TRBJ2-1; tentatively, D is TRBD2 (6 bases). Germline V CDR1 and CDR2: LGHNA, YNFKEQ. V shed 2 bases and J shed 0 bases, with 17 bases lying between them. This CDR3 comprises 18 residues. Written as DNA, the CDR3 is TGTGCCAGCAGCCAAACAGCCCTTAGCGGCAGCTCCTACAATGAGCAGTTCTTC. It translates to CASSQTALSGSSYNEQFF.